The clone carrying this T cell receptor (beta chain) was found many times. Orbital computed tomography, together with clinical symptoms, serum thyroxine, TRAb and thyroid ultrasound, was used for diagnosis. The entry originates in a study of Graves' ophthalmopathy and Graves' hyperthyroidism. The CDR3 extends over 14 amino acids. The V gene end was trimmed by 6 bases and the J gene end by 7 bases; junction bases not matched to a gene: 9. Germline CDR1 reads MDHEN; CDR2 reads SYDVKM. Amplified TCR beta CDR3 regions were obtained using RNA transcripts as template. Scientists carried out first-round RT-PCR using HTBI primers and then a second-round multiplex PCR. TCRdb re-called the multiplex PCR reads through MiXCR, storing one row per CDR3 protein. The data contain about 170,000 distinct CDR3 sequences, approximately 38% of them seen just once; the ten biggest clones take up about 5.8%.

V gene TRBV28 combines with J gene TRBJ2-7; TRBD1 aligns across 10 bases. Sequencing input: peripheral blood. The TCR comes from a middle-aged woman with Graves' ophthalmopathy. The CDR3 sequence: CASRIPGQGREQYF. The CDR3 coding sequence is TGTGCCAGCAGAATTCCGGGACAGGGGAGAGAGCAGTACTTC. Variable domain in full (rest from reference TRBV28 and TRBJ2-7): DVKVTQSSRYLVKRTGEKVFLECVQDMDHENMFWYRQDPGLGLRLIYFSYDVKMKEKGDIPEGYSVSREKKERFSLILESASTNQTSMYLCASRIPGQGREQYFGPGTRLTVT.